This TCR beta chain came from a study of CD8+CD57+ T cells in acquired aplastic anemia. The length of the CDR3 is 15 residues. The germline CDR1 and CDR2 sequences are SNHLY and FYNNEI. Trimming pared 6 bases from V and 3 bases from J, leaving 17 bases between. Genomic DNA constituted the template upon which TCR beta VDJ and CDR3 profiling was performed. TCRdb re-called the reads through MiXCR, storing one row per CDR3 protein. Among 150,000 to 200,000 distinct CDR3 sequences listed, around 48% were seen once. An expansion of CD8+CD57+ cells by flow cytometry had been shown in patients chosen for sequencing.

The clonotype originates from a human donor with aplastic anemia. The sample consisted of sorted CD4+, CD8+, or CD8+CD57+ T cells (not recorded which) from PBMCs. V usage is TRBV2 and J usage is TRBJ1-2; possibly TRBD1 for D (6 bases). DNA of the CDR3: TGTGCCAGCAGCTTAAGGGGCGCAGGGGACTATGGCTACACCTTC. Translation: CASSLRGAGDYGYTF.